These 22 T cell receptor beta chains share one sample of origin, sequenced in a study of OX40 agonist ivuxolimab in advanced cancers. Only in-frame clones appear in the TCRdb table, and some are missing; sequencing was by immunoSEQ multiplex PCR. The sample lists 70,000 to 95,000 clones, around 85% occurring once. The source was CD4+ or CD8+ T cells sorted from blood, collected in a trial of the OX40 agonist ivuxolimab. The receptors stem from an adult with an advanced solid tumor such as melanoma, head and neck, liver or kidney cancer.

The count of this clone is one. The chain recombines TRBV5-1 with TRBJ2-1, with D possibly matching TRBD2 (5 bases). Germline V gene data show CDR1 as SGHRS and CDR2 as YFSETQ. This CDR3 contains 14 residues. The germline V and J ends were trimmed by 4 bases and 4 bases, with 12 bases remaining between them. CDR3 DNA: TGCGCCAGCAGCGCAGATCGGGAATACAATGAGCAGTTCTTC. It translates to CASSADREYNEQFF.

This clone was seen more than once but under ten times. The CDR3 reads CTSGRLNEQFF. The CDR3 region has the DNA TGTACTAGCGGGAGGCTTAATGAGCAGTTCTTC. This sequence joins TRBV28 and TRBJ2-1; 12 nucleotides match TRBD2. The CDR3 has 11 residues. Germline V lookup: CDR1 MDHEN, CDR2 SYDVKM.

The gene calls are TRBV7-2 and TRBJ2-4; D gene uncertain. Between the trimmed V and J ends, which lost 4 bases and 8 bases, there was a span of 9 bases. The CDR3 contains 12 residues. Germline loops: CDR1 SGHTA, CDR2 FQGNSA. CDR3 DNA sequence: TGTGCCAGCAGCTACATTAGGGACATTCAGTACTTC. The encoded protein is CASSYIRDIQYF.

This clone was observed once. V gene TRBV5-6 combines with J gene TRBJ1-1; D remains unclear. The germline CDR1 and CDR2 sequences are SGHDT and YYEEEE. This CDR3 has 15 amino acids. Trimming left V 0 bases short and J 4 bases short, with 13 bases between. As DNA, the CDR3 is TGTGCCAGCAGCTTGGATTTTAGTGCTGGCACTGAAGCTTTCTTT. Translated: CASSLDFSAGTEAFF.

The J gene is TRBJ1-6, the V gene TRBV30, with D possibly matching TRBD1 (5 bases). From germline, CDR1 is GTSNPN and CDR2 SVGIG (reference sequence). CDR3 length equals 16 residues. The V gene lost 4 bases and the J gene lost 3 bases, with 16 bases spanning the gap. The CDR3 DNA sequence: TGTGCCTGGAAGGCCGGGGGACCCTACTATAATTCACCCCTCCACTTT. Translation gives CAWKAGGPYYNSPLHF.

V and J are TRBV7-2 and TRBJ2-7; tentatively, D is TRBD1 or TRBD2 (5 bases each). V was trimmed by 5 bases and J by 9 bases, leaving 14 bases between them. The CDR3 has 12 amino acids. The V gene's germline CDR1 is SGHTA and CDR2 FQGNSA. CDR3 in DNA: TGTGCCAGCAGCCAAGGAGAGGGGCGGCAGTACTTC. Its protein is CASSQGEGRQYF.

The chain is built from TRBV2 and TRBJ1-1; D call uncertain. Trimming took 5 bases from V and 2 from J, leaving 12 bases between them. Germline V CDR1 and CDR2: SNHLY, FYNNEI. The CDR3 runs 14 residues. CDR3 in DNA: TGTGCCAGCAGTCCACGCCGACTTAACACTGAAGCTTTCTTT. Its translation is CASSPRRLNTEAFF.

The chain is built from TRBV27 and TRBJ1-5, with 8 bases lining up with TRBD1. This CDR3 spans 15 amino acids. CDR1 is MNHEY, CDR2 SMNVEV, per germline (reference sequence). V dropped 5 bases and J dropped 6; count of bases not matched to a gene: 9. The CDR3 DNA sequence: TGTGCCAGCAGTCCCCGGGACAGGTTCAGTCAGCCCCAGCATTTT. Translated, it gives CASSPRDRFSQPQHF.

V is TRBV27 and J is TRBJ2-3; D is undetermined. The length of the CDR3 is 15 residues. Trimming cost V 3 bases and J 6 bases, with 16 bases left between them. Germline V lookup: CDR1 MNHEY, CDR2 SMNVEV (reference sequence). DNA of the CDR3: TGTGCCAGCAGTTTCTGGGCGTTAGGAAGGGATACGCAGTATTTT. Residues: CASSFWALGRDTQYF.

This rearrangement joins TRBV30 to TRBJ2-5, with a tentative D call TRBD2 (6 bases). CDR3 length equals 13 residues. Germline-derived CDR1 and CDR2 are GTSNPN and SVGIG (reference sequence). V was trimmed by 5 bases and J by 6 bases, leaving 16 bases between them. CDR3 nucleotides: TGTGCCTGGTCCAGGGACTTGTCAAAGACCCAGTACTTC. This codes for CAWSRDLSKTQYF.

The V gene is TRBV5-6, the J gene TRBJ1-2; 8 bases fit TRBD1. The J segment lost 4 bases and the V segment lost 4 bases, leaving 6 bases of the junction unmatched. There are 14 residues in the CDR3. Germline lookup yields CDR1 SGHDT and CDR2 YYEEEE. The CDR3 nucleotides are TGTGCCAGCAGCCCGGACAGGGCCTTCTATGGCTACACCTTC. Amino acids: CASSPDRAFYGYTF.

The V gene is TRBV6-1, the J gene TRBJ1-5; D gene unclear. This CDR3 contains 17 residues. Per the germline V gene, CDR1 is MNHNS and CDR2 is SASEGT. V gave up 1 base and J gave up 0 bases, with 13 bases separating them. For the CDR3, the DNA is TGTGCCAGCAGTGAAGGGGCATGGTCCGATAGCAATCAGCCCCAGCATTTT. It is translated as CASSEGAWSDSNQPQHF.

The chain has TRBV7-9 and TRBJ1-2; weak D call: TRBD1 (5 bases). The CDR3 is made up of 18 amino acids. From germline, CDR1 is SEHNR and CDR2 FQNEAQ (reference sequence). Trimming took off 3 bases at V and 5 bases at J, with 25 bases between the two ends. DNA of the CDR3: TGTGCCAGCAGCTTCCAGATGGGGACCCCCGGATTCGCGTATGGCTACACCTTC. Translation gives CASSFQMGTPGFAYGYTF. The full variable domain, with the rest looked up from reference TRBV7-9 and TRBJ1-2, is DTGVSQNPRHKITKRGQNVTFRCDPISEHNRLYWYRQTLGQGPEFLTYFQNEAQLEKSRLLSDRFSAERPKGSFSTLEIQRTEQGDSAMYLCASSFQMGTPGFAYGYTFGSGTRLTVV.

As for this clone: One end of the junction does not line up with germline, which may come from a read error. The rearrangement links TRBV19 to TRBJ1-1, with D perhaps TRBD1 (5 bases). The germline gives CDR1 LNHDA, CDR2 SQIVND (reference sequence). This CDR3 spans 13 amino acids. The CDR3 reads CASTRAQGTEAFF. CDR3 in DNA: TGTGCCAGTACCCGGGCCCAGGGAACTGAGGCTTTCTTT.

V is TRBV27 and J is TRBJ2-1; D is ambiguous. This CDR3 comprises 17 residues. Per the germline V gene, CDR1 is MNHEY and CDR2 is SMNVEV (reference sequence). V dropped 4 bases and J dropped 2 bases, with 18 bases sitting between them. The CDR3: CASSSPISGIAYNEQFF. The CDR3 DNA reads as TGTGCCAGCAGTTCCCCGATCTCAGGAATAGCCTACAATGAGCAGTTCTTC.

This rearrangement joins TRBV7-2 to TRBJ1-1; TRBD1 might be the D (5 bases). This CDR3 spans 13 amino acids. The V end was cut by 1 base, the J end by 10 bases, with 13 bases between. Germline-derived CDR1 and CDR2 are SGHTA and FQGNSA. CDR3 bases: TGTGCCAGCAGCTTAGATCCAGGGTACGGAGCTTTCTTT. Amino acids: CASSLDPGYGAFF. Variable domain in full (rest from reference TRBV7-2 and TRBJ1-1): GAGVSQSPSNKVTEKGKDVELRCDPISGHTALYWYRQSLGQGLEFLIYFQGNSAPDKSGLPSDRFSAERTGGSVSTLTIQRTQQEDSAVYLCASSLDPGYGAFFGQGTRLTVV.

This sequence joins TRBV10-3 and TRBJ2-5, with 7 bases that match TRBD1. The CDR3 totals 16 residues. Germline V lookup: CDR1 ENHRY, CDR2 SYGVKD. Germline trimming cut 5 bases from V and 3 bases from J; bases unmatched to any gene: 12. The CDR3 region is CAISITIGTAEETQYF. CDR3 in DNA: TGTGCCATCAGTATCACTATTGGGACAGCTGAAGAGACCCAGTACTTC.

The chain is built from TRBV9 and TRBJ2-1; no reliable D call. The CDR3 consists of 15 residues. The V gene's germline CDR1 is SGDLS and CDR2 YYNGEE. Trimming removed 1 base from V and 5 bases from J, with 13 bases in between. The CDR3 DNA sequence: TGTGCCAGCAGCGTATCCCCCCTATCGGACAATGAGCAGTTCTTC. Amino acid sequence: CASSVSPLSDNEQFF.

V usage is TRBV4-1 and J usage is TRBJ1-6, with unresolved D. V dropped 6 bases and J dropped 8 bases, with 14 bases sitting between them. Germline V gene lookup returns CDR1 MGHRA and CDR2 YSYEKL. There are 14 residues in the CDR3. The CDR3 sequence is CASRVLPGYSPLHF. CDR3 DNA sequence: TGCGCCAGCAGAGTTCTACCTGGGTATTCACCCCTCCACTTT.

Only one count was recorded for this clone. This chain's CDR3 is CASSVGVYEQYF. The CDR3 bases are TGTGCCAGCAGCGTGGGCGTCTACGAGCAGTACTTC. The rearrangement uses TRBV11-3 and TRBJ2-5; D not certain. With the DNA end fitting TRBJ2-7 better, the J assignment may be wrong. CDR3 length: 12 residues. Germline CDR1 and CDR2: SGHNT and YENEEA.

J is TRBJ2-7 and V is TRBV10-3, with 9 positions matching TRBD1. V gave up 10 bases and J gave up 2 bases; unmatched junction bases: 9. Looked up from germline, CDR1 is ENHRY and CDR2 is SYGVKD. The CDR3 runs to 14 residues. For the CDR3, the DNA is TGTGCCAGTCTTCAGACAGGGGGGACCTACGAGCAGTACTTC. Translating it yields CASLQTGGTYEQYF.

The rearrangement uses TRBV6-5 and TRBJ2-1; D unresolved. The CDR3 sequence is 11 residues long. Trimming left V 7 bases short and J 7 bases short, with 8 bases between. Germline V lookup: CDR1 MNHEY, CDR2 SVGAGI. The CDR3 sequence is CASTERNEQFF. DNA of the CDR3: TGTGCCAGCACCGAACGAAATGAGCAGTTCTTC.